Following are 15 T cell receptor beta chains from one sample sequenced in a study of shared clonotypes between healthy human individuals. Sequenced by immunoSEQ multiplex PCR; TCRdb stores in-frame clones only, minus some. This sample yields 2 million to 3 million clones, of which 80% to 95% are seen a single time; about 0.38% belongs to the top ten. Sequencing was done on a sample of naive CD4+ T cells from PBMCs. Subset meaning: CD45RA+ positively selected. The receptors were gathered from a man aged 18 to 29 in good health. Some clones in this sample may be carry-over from other donors' samples.

The rearrangement joins TRBV28 to TRBJ2-5; D not resolved. CDR1 and CDR2 from the germline V gene are MDHEN and SYDVKM. V lost 4 bases and J 5 bases, leaving 20 bases between the germline ends. The CDR3 is 16 amino acids. The CDR3 DNA sequence: TGTGCCAGCAGTTCCCCCAGTCTTATTGGCACCGAGACCCAGTACTTC. Its translation: CASSSPSLIGTETQYF.

The chain links TRBV7-2 to TRBJ2-2, with 9 bases fitting TRBD1. This CDR3 spans 15 amino acids. Germline V gene lookup returns CDR1 SGHTA and CDR2 FQGNSA. The V and J ends lost 5 bases and 7 bases, in that order; junction bases with no gene match: 8. CDR3 sequence reads: CASSPVGQGSGELFF. DNA of the CDR3: TGTGCCAGCAGCCCAGTAGGACAGGGGAGCGGGGAGCTGTTTTTT.

The chain links TRBV20-1 to TRBJ2-3; unclear D gene. CDR3 length: 11 amino acids. Germline V gives CDR1 DFQATT, CDR2 SNEGSKA (reference sequence). The V and J ends lost 5 bases and 8 bases respectively, with 11 bases between them. CDR3 protein: CSAWSRGTQYF. CDR3 in DNA: TGCAGTGCTTGGTCGCGAGGTACGCAGTATTTT.

The V call is TRBV19, the J call TRBJ2-3; TRBD1 might be the D (6 bases). V was clipped by 3 bases and J by 0 bases, with 10 bases between them. CDR3 length: 15 residues. Germline V lookup: CDR1 LNHDA, CDR2 SQIVND (reference sequence). The CDR3: CASSIQGPSTDTQYF. Here the CDR3 DNA reads TGTGCCAGTAGTATTCAGGGGCCGAGCACAGATACGCAGTATTTT. Combining the CDR3 with reference TRBV19 and TRBJ2-3 gives the whole variable domain DGGITQSPKYLFRKEGQNVTLSCEQNLNHDAMYWYRQDPGQGLRLIYYSQIVNDFQKGDIAEGYSVSREKKESFPLTVTSAQKNPTAFYLCASSIQGPSTDTQYFGPGTRLTVL.

The CDR3 DNA follows: TGTGCCAGCAGCTTAACTGGGGGGACAGGGGAGCGTCGAAACACCATATATTTT. Translated, it gives CASSLTGGTGERRNTIYF. The chain couples TRBV7-8 to TRBJ1-3, with 10 bases fitting TRBD1. V lost 2 bases to trimming and J lost 5 bases; unmatched junction nucleotides: 12. The germline CDR1 and CDR2 sequences are SGHVS and FQNEAQ. The CDR3 runs to 18 residues.

This sequence joins TRBV15 and TRBJ2-3; no clear D gene. The V end was cut by 1 base, the J end by 1 base, with 9 bases between. This CDR3 spans 15 amino acids. Germline V CDR1 and CDR2: LNHNV, YYDKDF (reference sequence). DNA for the CDR3: TGTGCCACCAGCAGAGGGGCTTCAGGCACAGATACGCAGTATTTT. This sequence encodes CATSRGASGTDTQYF.

This chain joins TRBV27 and TRBJ2-7, with 10 bases that match TRBD2. This CDR3 has 15 residues. The trim removed 4 bases at V and 6 bases at J, leaving 9 bases unmatched. From germline, CDR1 is MNHEY and CDR2 SMNVEV (reference sequence). The CDR3 protein is CASSSIAGGRREQYF. DNA of the CDR3: TGTGCCAGCAGTTCCATAGCGGGAGGTCGGCGCGAGCAGTACTTC.

This chain uses TRBV5-1 with TRBJ2-5; 12 nucleotides align to TRBD2. Per germline, CDR1 SGHRS and CDR2 YFSETQ. The CDR3 covers 16 residues. V was clipped by 4 bases and J by 5 bases; unmatched bases: 9. CDR3 residues: CASSLAGGPLGETQYF. The CDR3 DNA follows: TGCGCCAGCAGCCTAGCGGGAGGGCCATTGGGGGAGACCCAGTACTTC.

The chain employs TRBV19 and TRBJ2-4, with TRBD1 matching over 11 bases. CDR3 length: 18 amino acids. Germline CDR1 is LNHDA and CDR2 is SQIVND (reference sequence). Trimming cost V 1 base and J 0 bases; bases outside gene matches: 5. The CDR3, as DNA: TGTGCCAGTAGTATAGGTTTCGGGACAGGGGGAGCCAAAAACATTCAGTACTTC. Amino acids: CASSIGFGTGGAKNIQYF.

The chain is built from TRBV9 and TRBJ2-1, with 8 bases identical to TRBD2. Per the germline V gene, CDR1 is SGDLS and CDR2 is YYNGEE. V shed 7 bases, J shed 9 bases, and the junction held 12 bases outside the gene matches. The CDR3 extends over 14 amino acids. CDR3 protein: CASGKVASGREQFF. CDR3 bases: TGTGCCAGCGGAAAGGTGGCTAGCGGGCGTGAGCAGTTCTTC.

The V gene is TRBV19, the J gene TRBJ2-1; no firm D call. Germline V lookup: CDR1 LNHDA, CDR2 SQIVND (reference sequence). This CDR3 spans 13 amino acids. V shed 3 bases and J shed 6 bases, with 9 bases lying between them. CDR3 protein: CASSMVRGNEQFF. The CDR3 coding sequence is TGTGCCAGTAGTATGGTGAGAGGCAATGAGCAGTTCTTC.

V is TRBV7-2 and J is TRBJ2-5, with D unclear. This CDR3 has 15 residues. Trimming shortened V by 2 bases and J by 2 bases, and 12 bases separated the two germline ends. Per the germline V gene, CDR1 is SGHTA and CDR2 is FQGNSA. The CDR3 here is CASSLLPGFQETQYF. CDR3 sequence (DNA): TGTGCCAGCAGCTTACTCCCTGGGTTTCAAGAGACCCAGTACTTC.

The chain employs TRBV18 and TRBJ1-2; the match to TRBD1 covers 8 bases. The CDR3 length is 15 residues. Germline CDR1 reads KGHSH; CDR2 reads LQKENI. The V gene end was trimmed by 5 bases and the J gene end by 6 bases; junction bases not matched to a gene: 11. This CDR3 is CASSVYGQGGNGYTF. The DNA for the CDR3 is TGTGCCAGCTCAGTATATGGACAGGGTGGTAATGGCTACACCTTC.

The chain couples TRBV5-5 to TRBJ2-7; 7 bases agree with TRBD1. Germline-derived CDR1 and CDR2 are SGHKS and YYEKEE (reference sequence). J lost 5 bases, V lost 1 base, and 3 bases had no gene match. This CDR3 has 13 residues. The CDR3 loop reads CASSLTGENEQYF. The CDR3 coding sequence is TGTGCCAGCAGCTTGACAGGGGAAAACGAGCAGTACTTC.

Note on this clone: This sample also contains other DNA sequences that code for the same CDR3. The V gene is TRBV4-3, the J gene TRBJ1-1; no firm D call. Trimming took 1 base from V and 4 from J, leaving 7 bases between them. The V gene's germline CDR1 is LGHNA and CDR2 YSLEER. The length of the CDR3 is 13 residues. The CDR3: CASSQVQGTEAFF. CDR3 bases: TGCGCCAGCAGCCAAGTTCAAGGCACTGAAGCTTTCTTT.